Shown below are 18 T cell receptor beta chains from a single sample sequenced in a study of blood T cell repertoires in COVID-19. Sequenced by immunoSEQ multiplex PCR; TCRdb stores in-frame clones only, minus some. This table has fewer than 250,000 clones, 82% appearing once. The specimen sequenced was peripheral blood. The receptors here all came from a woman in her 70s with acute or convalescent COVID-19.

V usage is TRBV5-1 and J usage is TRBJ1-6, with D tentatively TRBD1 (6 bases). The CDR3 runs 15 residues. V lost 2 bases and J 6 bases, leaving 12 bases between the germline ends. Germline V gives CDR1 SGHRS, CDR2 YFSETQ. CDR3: CASSLPGDANSPLHF. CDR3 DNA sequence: TGCGCCAGCAGCTTACCAGGGGATGCTAATTCACCCCTCCACTTT.

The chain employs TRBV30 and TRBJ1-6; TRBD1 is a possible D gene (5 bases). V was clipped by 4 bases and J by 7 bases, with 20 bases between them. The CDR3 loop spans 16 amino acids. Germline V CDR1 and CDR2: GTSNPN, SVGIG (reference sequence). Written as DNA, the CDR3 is TGTGCCTGGATGACCAATGGCAGGGCAAGAAATTCACCCCTCCACTTT. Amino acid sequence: CAWMTNGRARNSPLHF.

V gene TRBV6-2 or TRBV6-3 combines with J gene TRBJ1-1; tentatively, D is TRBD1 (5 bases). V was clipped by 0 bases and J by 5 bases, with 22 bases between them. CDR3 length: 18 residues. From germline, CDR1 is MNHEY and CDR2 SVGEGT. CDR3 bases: TGTGCCAGCAGTTACTCCGAGACCCTTTTGCCCCAGGGAACTGAAGCTTTCTTT. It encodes CASSYSETLLPQGTEAFF.

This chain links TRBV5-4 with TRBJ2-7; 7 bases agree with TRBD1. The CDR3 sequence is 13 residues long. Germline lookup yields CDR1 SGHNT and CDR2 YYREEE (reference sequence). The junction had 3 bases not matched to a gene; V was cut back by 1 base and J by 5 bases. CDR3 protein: CASSLKGGDEQYF. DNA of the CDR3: TGTGCCAGCAGCTTGAAAGGGGGCGACGAGCAGTACTTC.

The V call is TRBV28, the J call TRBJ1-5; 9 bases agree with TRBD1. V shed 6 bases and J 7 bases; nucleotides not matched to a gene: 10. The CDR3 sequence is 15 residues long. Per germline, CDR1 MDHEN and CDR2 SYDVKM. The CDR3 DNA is TGTGCCAGCAGGAGTCCCGGGACAGGGACCCAGCCCCAGCATTTT. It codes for CASRSPGTGTQPQHF.

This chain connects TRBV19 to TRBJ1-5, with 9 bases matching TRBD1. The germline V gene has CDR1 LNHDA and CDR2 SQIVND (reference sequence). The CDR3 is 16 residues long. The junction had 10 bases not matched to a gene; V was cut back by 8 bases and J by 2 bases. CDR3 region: CASRQQRTGGNQPQHF. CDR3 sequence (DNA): TGTGCCAGTCGACAACAGCGGACAGGGGGCAATCAGCCCCAGCATTTT.

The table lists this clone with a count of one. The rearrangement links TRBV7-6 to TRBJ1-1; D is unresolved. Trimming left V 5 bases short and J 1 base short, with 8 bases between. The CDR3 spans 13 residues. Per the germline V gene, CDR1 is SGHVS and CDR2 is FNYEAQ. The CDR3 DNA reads TGTGCCAGCAGCACCAATAGGAACACTGAAGCTTTCTTT. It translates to CASSTNRNTEAFF.

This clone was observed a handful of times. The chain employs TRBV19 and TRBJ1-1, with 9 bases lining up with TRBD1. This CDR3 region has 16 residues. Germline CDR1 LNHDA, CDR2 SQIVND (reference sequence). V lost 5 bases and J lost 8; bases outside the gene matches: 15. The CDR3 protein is CASSAWDRAKEREAFF. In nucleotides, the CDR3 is TGTGCCAGTAGTGCCTGGGACAGGGCTAAAGAGAGGGAAGCTTTCTTT.

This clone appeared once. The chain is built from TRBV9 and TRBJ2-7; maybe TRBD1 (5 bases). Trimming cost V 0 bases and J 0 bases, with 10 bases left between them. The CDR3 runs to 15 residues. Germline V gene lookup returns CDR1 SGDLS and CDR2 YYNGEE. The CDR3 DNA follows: TGTGCCAGCAGCGTAGGCTGGGGCCCCTCCTACGAGCAGTACTTC. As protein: CASSVGWGPSYEQYF.

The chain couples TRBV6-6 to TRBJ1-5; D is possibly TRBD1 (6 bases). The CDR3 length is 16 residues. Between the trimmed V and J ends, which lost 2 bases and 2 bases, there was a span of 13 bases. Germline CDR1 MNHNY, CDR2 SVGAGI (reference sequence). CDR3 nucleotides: TGTGCCAGCAGTTACATAGGGGGTCAGGGCAATCAGCCCCAGCATTTT. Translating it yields CASSYIGGQGNQPQHF.

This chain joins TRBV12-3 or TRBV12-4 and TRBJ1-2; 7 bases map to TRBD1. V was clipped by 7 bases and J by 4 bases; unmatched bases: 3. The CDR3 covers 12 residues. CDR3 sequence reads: CASTWDSYGYTF. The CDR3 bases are TGTGCCAGCACCTGGGACAGCTATGGCTACACCTTC.

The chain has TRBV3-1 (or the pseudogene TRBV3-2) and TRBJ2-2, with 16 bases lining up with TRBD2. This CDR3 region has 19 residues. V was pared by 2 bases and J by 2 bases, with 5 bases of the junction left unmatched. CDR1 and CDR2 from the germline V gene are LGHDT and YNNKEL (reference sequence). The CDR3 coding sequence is TGTGCCAGCAGCCAACGCGGGACTAGCGGGGGGGCAAACACCGGGGAGCTGTTTTTT. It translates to CASSQRGTSGGANTGELFF.

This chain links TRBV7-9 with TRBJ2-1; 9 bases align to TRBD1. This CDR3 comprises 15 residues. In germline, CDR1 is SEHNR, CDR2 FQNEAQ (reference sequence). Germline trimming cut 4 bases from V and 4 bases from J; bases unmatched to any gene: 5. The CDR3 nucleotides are TGTGCCAGCAGCTCGGACAGGGGCCCATACAATGAGCAGTTCTTC. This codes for CASSSDRGPYNEQFF.

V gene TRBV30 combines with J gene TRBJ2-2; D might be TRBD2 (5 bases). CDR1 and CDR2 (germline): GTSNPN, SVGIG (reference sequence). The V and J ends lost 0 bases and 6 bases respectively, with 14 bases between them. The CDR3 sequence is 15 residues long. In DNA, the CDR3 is TGTGCCTGGAGTGTGGCGCGGGTGGGAGCCGGGGAGCTGTTTTTT. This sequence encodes CAWSVARVGAGELFF.

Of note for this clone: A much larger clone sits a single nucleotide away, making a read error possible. CDR3 region: CASSYSTQGSKAFF. The CDR3 DNA follows: TGTGCCAGCAGTTACTCGACACAGGGCTCTAAAGCTTTCTTT. The rearrangement uses TRBV6-5 and TRBJ1-1, with D maybe TRBD1 (6 bases). The V gene's germline CDR1 is MNHEY and CDR2 SVGAGI. The CDR3 is 14 residues long. V was shortened by 0 bases and J by 9 bases, with 14 bases between the two germline ends.

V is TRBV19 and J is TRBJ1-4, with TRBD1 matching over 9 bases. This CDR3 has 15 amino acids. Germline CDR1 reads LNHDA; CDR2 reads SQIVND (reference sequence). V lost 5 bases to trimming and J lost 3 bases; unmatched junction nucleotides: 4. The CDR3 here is CASSPRQGANEKLFF. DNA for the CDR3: TGTGCCAGTAGTCCCCGACAGGGGGCTAATGAAAAACTGTTTTTT.

The DNA for the CDR3 is TGCGCCAGCAGCTTGGGGCAGGGGGCGCGGGGCTACACCTTC. Translating gives CASSLGQGARGYTF. The gene calls are TRBV5-1 and TRBJ1-2; 8 bases are shared with TRBD1. Germline trimming cut 0 bases from V and 8 bases from J; bases unmatched to any gene: 6. The CDR3 totals 14 residues. The germline V gene has CDR1 SGHRS and CDR2 YFSETQ.

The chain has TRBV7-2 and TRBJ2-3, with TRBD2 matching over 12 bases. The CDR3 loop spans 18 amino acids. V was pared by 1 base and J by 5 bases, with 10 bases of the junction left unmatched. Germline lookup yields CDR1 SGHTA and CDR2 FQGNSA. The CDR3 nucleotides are TGTGCCAGCAGCTTAGATTTCTCTAGCGGGGGGGCAGGAGATACGCAGTATTTT. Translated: CASSLDFSSGGAGDTQYF.